This T cell receptor (beta chain) was recovered during a study of blood T cell repertoires in COVID-19. Study at large: T cells, B-cell-depleted T cells, or PBMCs supplied cDNA or gDNA.

Original processing methods: Nucleated cell counts were estimated from reference gene primer amplification. TCRdb keeps only in-frame clones here, not all; method: immunoSEQ multiplex PCR. V and J calls and clone size follow that table, whereas D and trimming were derived from the DNA. There are about 140,000 clones in the sample; 75% to 90% occur only once, and 3.9% lies in the top ten. V lost 5 bases to trimming and J lost 6 bases, with 13 bases between them. This CDR3 comprises 13 residues. Germline V gene sequence: CDR1 WNHNN, CDR2 SYGVQD (reference sequence). The cohort comprised adults aged about 18 to 100 years residing in 20 to 30 US areas. Clinical histories supplied by participants themselves formed the basis of cohort assignment.

The source of this sequence is a man aged 50-60 years in a cohort exposed to, infected with or recovered from COVID-19 (not recorded which). Sequences were obtained from PBMCs or T cells enriched from blood (not recorded which). The chain combines TRBV10-1 with TRBJ1-2; a possible D gene is TRBD1 (5 bases). In DNA, the CDR3 is TGCGCCAGCAGTAGCAGGGAACCTAATGGCTACACCTTC. Translating gives CASSSREPNGYTF.